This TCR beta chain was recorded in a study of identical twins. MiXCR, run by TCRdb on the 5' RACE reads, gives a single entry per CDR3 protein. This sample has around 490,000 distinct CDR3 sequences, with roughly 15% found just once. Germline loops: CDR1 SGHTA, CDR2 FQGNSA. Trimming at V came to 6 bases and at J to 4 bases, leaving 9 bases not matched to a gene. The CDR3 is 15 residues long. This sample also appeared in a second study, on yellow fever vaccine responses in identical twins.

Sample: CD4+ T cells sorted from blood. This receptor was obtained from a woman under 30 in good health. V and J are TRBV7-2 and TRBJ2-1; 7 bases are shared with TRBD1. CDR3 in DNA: TGTGCCAGCAGGTACACAGGGGTGTCGTACAATGAGCAGTTCTTC. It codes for CASRYTGVSYNEQFF.